A selection of T cell receptor beta chains follows, all from one sample in a study of blood T cell repertoires in COVID-19. TCRdb's table, derived via immunoSEQ multiplex PCR, lists solely in-frame clones and lacks some. The data show 250,000 to 300,000 clones, with 90% to 95% seen just once and 0.95% to 1.5% held by the top ten. The sequenced sample was PBMCs or T cells enriched from blood (not recorded which). The source is a human donor in a cohort exposed to, infected with or recovered from COVID-19 (not recorded which). The donor label of this sample is uncertain. Both conserved end residues are part of each CDR3. A D gene is named only where the DNA matches it firmly. The size entry is marked missing in some rows and otherwise reads once, few, many or a size class.

clone_size j_call v_call d_call cdr3_nt cdr3_aa
- TRBJ1-1 TRBV4-2 - TGTGCCAGCAGCCAAGAACGGGATTTGAACACTGAAGCTTTCTTT CASSQERDLNTEAFF
- TRBJ2-3 TRBV9 - TGTGCCAGCAGCGCCCACGGCCAAGTGAGCGCAGATACGCAGTATTTT CASSAHGQVSADTQYF
once TRBJ2-3 TRBV7-9 TRBD2 TGTGCCAGCAGGTTCCCCCTGGGGAGCCGGGAGGGAGATACGCAGTATTTT CASRFPLGSREGDTQYF
- TRBJ2-7 TRBV11-3 - TGTGCCAGCAGCTTAGTCGACGGGGACGAGCAGTACTTC CASSLVDGDEQYF
- TRBJ1-2 TRBV6-5 - TGTGCCAGCAGTTCCGACAGGCTACTCTATGGCTACACCTTC CASSSDRLLYGYTF
- TRBJ1-2 TRBV11-2 TRBD1 TGTGCCAGCAGCCCACCGACAGGGGGTGTTTTTAACTATGGCTACACCTTC CASSPPTGGVFNYGYTF
- TRBJ1-2 TRBV7-9 - TGTGCCAGCAGCTCCAGCCGGGATCCAAACTATGGCTACACCTTC CASSSSRDPNYGYTF
- TRBJ1-2 TRBV18 - TGTGCCAGCACCCCGAAGACAGAACCTTTTAACTATGGCTACACCTTC CASTPKTEPFNYGYTF
few TRBJ1-2 TRBV19 - TGTGCCAGTAGTACCGCATCAGGTTTAACCAACTATGGCTACACCTTC CASSTASGLTNYGYTF
- TRBJ1-4 TRBV30 TRBD1 TGTGCCTGGAGTGTACAAGGACAGGGGGTCCCACTGTTTTTT CAWSVQGQGVPLFF
few TRBJ1-4 TRBV9 - TGTGCCAGCAGCGTAGCGGCAGGGAAAGGGGAAAAACTGTTTTTT CASSVAAGKGEKLFF
- TRBJ2-2 TRBV6-5 - TGTGCCAGCAGAGCAGGGAACACCGGGGAGCTGTTTTTT CASRAGNTGELFF
- TRBJ2-5 TRBV3-1/TRBV3-2 TRBD2 TGTGCCAGCAGCCAAGATCGGGGGGGGCCGGGGGAGACCCAGTACTTC CASSQDRGGPGETQYF
- TRBJ1-2 TRBV2 TRBD1 TGTGCCAGCCTGAAGACAGGGATCACGGGCTACACCTTC CASLKTGITGYTF
- TRBJ2-5 TRBV7-8 - TGTGCCAGCAGCCTCGACAGCACGGAGACCCAGTACTTC CASSLDSTETQYF
- TRBJ2-1 TRBV11-2 TRBD1 TGTGCCAGCAGCCTGGGGCCGGGACAGGGAGGAAATGAGCAGTTCTTC CASSLGPGQGGNEQFF
- TRBJ2-5 TRBV9 - TGTGCCAGCAGCGTAGCTTTGCGGGGGCGAGAGACCCAGTACTTC CASSVALRGRETQYF
once TRBJ1-2 TRBV19 - TGTGCCAGTACCCCTTCGACAGAATTCTATGGCTACACCTTC CASTPSTEFYGYTF
once TRBJ2-3 TRBV30 - TGTGCCTGGAGTTTGTCGTTTGTAGATACGCAGTATTTT CAWSLSFVDTQYF
- TRBJ2-5 TRBV4-1 TRBD2 TGCGCCAGCAGCCAAGTAGGACTAGCGGGGGGCGGACAAGAGACCCAGTACTTC CASSQVGLAGGGQETQYF
- TRBJ1-5 TRBV7-2 - TGTGCCAGCAGCTTAGATATATATCAGCCCCAGCATTTT CASSLDIYQPQHF
- TRBJ2-2 TRBV4-2 - TGTGCCAGCAGCCAGGACACCCAAACCGGGGAGCTGTTTTTT CASSQDTQTGELFF
- TRBJ2-7 TRBV2 - TGTGCCAGCAAACAGGGACCCAGCTCCTACGAGCAGTACTTC CASKQGPSSYEQYF
- TRBJ2-1 TRBV7-6 - TGTGCCAGCAGCTGGGGACAAAGCGAGCAGTTCTTC CASSWGQSEQFF
- TRBJ2-7 TRBV6-5 TRBD2 TGTGCCAGCAGGGCTAGCGGGGGGGCCTACGAGCAGTACTTC CASRASGGAYEQYF
- TRBJ2-7 TRBV19 - TGTGCCAGTAGTGACCTCGGGTCCTACGAGCAGTACTTC CASSDLGSYEQYF
- TRBJ2-7 TRBV4-1 - TGCGCCAGCAGCCAGGACAGTCAGGTCTACGAGCAGTACTTC CASSQDSQVYEQYF
- TRBJ1-2 TRBV24-1 - TGTGCCACCAGTGACCGGACATCTAACTATGGCTACACCTTC CATSDRTSNYGYTF
- TRBJ1-4 TRBV10-1 TRBD1 TGCGCCAGCAGAGCTAATCTAGGGGGCCTAGAGGAAAAACTGTTTTTT CASRANLGGLEEKLFF
- TRBJ1-6 TRBV6-5 TRBD1 TGTGCCAGCCCGGGACAGGGGAAGACACCCCTCCACTTT CASPGQGKTPLHF
- TRBJ1-1 TRBV24-1 TRBD1 TGTGCCACCAGTGTTAGGACAGGGGGTTGGAACACTGAAGCTTTCTTT CATSVRTGGWNTEAFF
- TRBJ1-1 TRBV2 TRBD1 TGTGCCAGCAGTTTGGGACAGGGGAACACTGAAGCTTTCTTT CASSLGQGNTEAFF
- TRBJ1-4 TRBV30 - TGTGCCTGGGAGGGGCAAGATAATGAAAAACTGTTTTTT CAWEGQDNEKLFF
- TRBJ2-4 TRBV19 - TGTGCCAGTAGTATTGGATGGGCGGGGAACATTCAGTACTTC CASSIGWAGNIQYF
- TRBJ1-2 TRBV19 - TGTGCCACCGCTGGCAGGGTGGCCTATGGCTACACCTTC CATAGRVAYGYTF
- TRBJ2-5 TRBV7-3 TRBD2 TGTGCCAGCAGCCCTGGACTAGCAGAAGAGACCCAGTACTTC CASSPGLAEETQYF
once TRBJ1-5 TRBV18 - TGTGCCAGCTCACCGGGCCAGTCAGAGTATAGCAATCAGCCCCAGCATTTT CASSPGQSEYSNQPQHF
- TRBJ1-1 TRBV5-1 TRBD1 TGCGCCAGCAGCCTGGACAGGGTGAACACTGAAGCTTTCTTT CASSLDRVNTEAFF
many TRBJ1-2 TRBV14 - TGTGCCAGCAGCCGAGCAACAGACTATGGCTACACCTTC CASSRATDYGYTF
- TRBJ2-1 TRBV5-6 - TGTGCCAGCAGCTTGGGGCGGGGAGTCAATGAGCAGTTCTTC CASSLGRGVNEQFF
- TRBJ2-3 TRBV11-2 TRBD2 TGTGCCAGCAGCTTAGTCAGCGGGGGATCCGGACATACGCAGTATTTT CASSLVSGGSGHTQYF
- TRBJ1-4 TRBV4-1 - TGCGCCAGCAGCCAAATAACAGGGAAGGGTGAAAAACTGTTTTTT CASSQITGKGEKLFF
- TRBJ2-7 TRBV3-1/TRBV3-2 - TGTGCCAGCAGCCAAGATGTCCAGGGCAGCTGCCACTTC CASSQDVQGSCHF
- TRBJ2-1 TRBV5-1 TRBD2 TGCGCCAGCAGCTTTAGCGGGGGGGATTACAATGAGCAGTTCTTC CASSFSGGDYNEQFF
- TRBJ2-5 TRBV5-6 - TGTGCCAGCAGCGAGCGTGGGACACCACAAGAGACCCAGTACTTC CASSERGTPQETQYF
- TRBJ2-2 TRBV2 - TGTGCCAGCAGACCGGGAACCGGGGAGCTGTTTTTT CASRPGTGELFF
- TRBJ1-1 TRBV5-1 TRBD1 TGCGCCAGCAGCCTGGCGTGGGACAGCCAGAACACTGAAGCTTTCTTT CASSLAWDSQNTEAFF